Described below is a single T cell receptor beta chain sequence and its context. The data stem from a study of blood T cell repertoires in COVID-19. In the authors' workflow: From reference gene primer amplification, estimates of nucleated cell counts were derived. Produced via immunoSEQ multiplex PCR; TCRdb's table is partial and in-frame only. That table supplies the V and J calls and clone size; D and trimming were determined from the DNA. The sample yields over 450,000 clones, around nine tenths seen once. Germline V gene data show CDR1 as KGHSH and CDR2 as LQKENI. CDR3 length: 15 residues. The V gene lost 2 bases and the J gene lost 6 bases, with 13 bases spanning the gap.

The rearrangement joins TRBV18 to TRBJ1-4; the D is unclear. Sample: peripheral blood. The receptor was derived from a woman between 45 and 65 years old with COVID-19, enrolled during active disease. The CDR3 sequence: CASSPVAGGYEKLFF. The CDR3 DNA is TGTGCCAGCTCACCAGTGGCGGGTGGATATGAAAAACTGTTTTTT.